The 4 T cell receptor beta chains reported below all come from one sample, sequenced in a study of T cells in Graves' hyperthyroidism and ophthalmopathy. Researchers took RNA transcripts and amplified the TCR beta CDR3 regions from them. HTBI primers drove first-round RT-PCR of the TCR CDR3. MiXCR, run by TCRdb on the multiplex PCR reads, gives a single entry per CDR3 protein. The sample has around 450,000 distinct CDR3 sequences, around 16% seen once. Sequencing was carried out using blood. The source is a young woman with Graves' hyperthyroidism.

This clonotype was detected once. This chain connects TRBV5-4 to TRBJ2-3, with no clear D. Looked up from germline, CDR1 is SGHNT and CDR2 is YYREEE (reference sequence). Trimming shortened V by 0 bases and J by 4 bases, and 9 bases separated the two germline ends. This CDR3 is built from 14 residues. The CDR3 coding sequence is TGTGCCAGCAGCTTGGAACCCCCAGCAGATACGCAGTATTTT. Translating gives CASSLEPPADTQYF.

In its sample, this clonotype was seen a few times. The chain links TRBV20-1 to TRBJ1-2; D might be TRBD1 (5 bases). CDR1 and CDR2 (germline): DFQATT, SNEGSKA (reference sequence). The CDR3 covers 14 residues. The V end lost 1 base, the J end lost 4 bases, and 13 bases lay between the germline ends. CDR3 sequence: CSARGGEISYGYTF. The CDR3 DNA reads TGCAGTGCTAGAGGAGGGGAGATTTCCTATGGCTACACCTTC.

This clonotype appeared a few times. This sequence joins TRBV27 and TRBJ1-2, with D perhaps matching TRBD1 (5 bases). The CDR3 consists of 13 residues. Trimming shortened V by 10 bases and J by 3 bases, and 15 bases separated the two germline ends. Germline assignment: CDR1 MNHEY and CDR2 SMNVEV (reference sequence). The CDR3 nucleotides are TGTGCCACCTCCTTCGGCAGGGACTATGGCTACACCTTC. Residues: CATSFGRDYGYTF.

This clonotype was detected ten times or more. V is TRBV11-2 and J is TRBJ2-1; maybe TRBD2 (5 bases). Trimming removed 2 bases at V and 3 bases at J, with 11 bases between. The germline V gene encodes CDR1 SGHAT and CDR2 FQNNGV. This CDR3 spans 15 amino acids. The CDR3 sequence is CASSLIRGDYNEQFF. Written as DNA, the CDR3 is TGTGCCAGCAGCTTAATCCGGGGAGACTACAATGAGCAGTTCTTC.